The 2 T cell receptor beta chains below all came from one sample that was sequenced in a study of blood T cell repertoires in COVID-19. Produced via immunoSEQ multiplex PCR; TCRdb's table is partial and in-frame only. Of 200,000 or so clones listed, around 81% are singletons. Specimen: peripheral blood. The source of these receptors is a woman aged 55-70 years with acute or convalescent COVID-19.

The rearrangement joins TRBV6-5 to TRBJ1-5; 7 nucleotides line up with TRBD1. Germline loops: CDR1 MNHEY, CDR2 SVGAGI. Trimming took 7 bases from V and 2 from J; bases not matched to a gene: 2. The CDR3 totals 13 residues. CDR3 coding DNA: TGTGCCAGCACCGACAGGGGCAATCAGCCCCAGCATTTT. Its protein is CASTDRGNQPQHF.

The chain links TRBV6-6 to TRBJ1-1; unclear D gene. Per germline, CDR1 MNHNY and CDR2 SVGAGI (reference sequence). The CDR3 has 14 amino acids. Trimming removed 7 bases at V and 0 bases at J, with 12 bases between. The DNA for the CDR3 is TGTGCCAGCACCACACGTGCACTGAACACTGAAGCTTTCTTT. It yields the protein CASTTRALNTEAFF.